This T cell receptor (beta chain) was recovered during a study of T-cell memory formation after mild COVID-19. Study-wide points: Those CD4+ clones that contracted were mainly in CM and EM (CD8+ ones in EMRA). The study found balanced CD4/CD8 in clones contracting day 15 to 85 and a CD4+ lean in later expanders.

Germline loops: CDR1 KGHSH, CDR2 LQKENI. CDR3 size: 14 residues. Trimming left V 5 bases short and J 2 bases short, with 13 bases between. TCRdb re-derived calls from the 5' RACE reads in MiXCR, one entry per CDR3 protein. The table has 250,000 to 300,000 distinct CDR3 sequences, 16% seen once; the top ten hold roughly 25%. As concerns this clonotype: Its antigen is not identified.

Input material: PBMCs or a T cell subset sorted from them (not recorded which). The rearrangement joins TRBV18 to TRBJ2-7, with D possibly being TRBD1 (5 bases). The TCR was taken from a man between 18 and 35 years old who had mild COVID-19 (a few samples of this study predate the infection). Cell type and time point are not known. The CDR3 here is CASSNRGPPYEQYV. The DNA of the CDR3 is TGTGCCAGCTCAAATAGGGGTCCTCCCTACGAGCAGTACGTC.